The table lists the clone carrying this TCR beta chain with a few counts. The antigen remains undetermined. The people who gave samples were healthy Caucasians from Russia, aged roughly 6 to 100. This sample was taken from a study of blood T cells in healthy people across ages. Broader study findings: Both higher diversity and more naive CD4+ cells marked long-lived donors when set against aged donors. Diversity of TCR beta correlated strongly with naive T cell percentage.

Next came a second PCR, run for about 6 to 12 cycles, which used a sample-barcoded 5' primer along with a J-beta primer mix. TCRdb itself ran the 5' RACE reads through MiXCR, one entry per CDR3 protein. This sample carries 1.5 million to 2 million distinct CDR3 sequences, about 35% of them seen once, and the ten largest clones take about 11%. This CDR3 is 14 amino acids long. The V gene lost 4 bases and the J gene lost 4 bases, with 10 bases spanning the gap. Germline V gives CDR1 KGHDR, CDR2 SFDVKD. This rearrangement joins TRBV24-1 to TRBJ2-1; a weak D match, TRBD2 (6 bases). The origin of this receptor is a woman under 40 in good health. The specimen sequenced was blood. The CDR3 DNA is TGTGCCACCAGTGACTCCGGGAGATACAATGAGCAGTTCTTC. The encoded protein is CATSDSGRYNEQFF.